The 6 T cell receptor beta chains presented below share a single source sample, sequenced in a study of blood T cell repertoires in COVID-19. Assay: immunoSEQ multiplex PCR; the TCRdb copy retains only in-frame clones and omits some. The sample has about 100,000 clones; roughly 92% are singletons. Material for sequencing was peripheral blood. The receptor source for this set is a man in his 70s with acute or convalescent COVID-19.

V gene TRBV24-1 combines with J gene TRBJ1-2; 8 bases fit TRBD1. Looked up from germline, CDR1 is KGHDR and CDR2 is SFDVKD. With V trimmed by 3 bases and J by 6 bases, 5 bases remained unmatched. The CDR3 has 14 residues. CDR3 in amino acids: CATSDTRTGHGYTF. CDR3 DNA: TGTGCCACCAGTGATACTCGGACAGGGCATGGCTACACCTTC.

V gene TRBV11-3 combines with J gene TRBJ2-7, with 13 bases matching TRBD2. With V trimmed by 11 bases and J by 7 bases, 11 bases remained unmatched. The germline V gene encodes CDR1 SGHNT and CDR2 YENEEA. The CDR3 is 14 residues long. CDR3 amino acids: CAGTSGRALVEQYF. DNA of the CDR3: TGTGCCGGAACTAGCGGGAGGGCCCTGGTGGAGCAGTACTTC. The variable domain in full, with the rest retrieved from reference TRBV11-3 and TRBJ2-7, is EAGVVQSPRYKIIEKKQPVAFWCNPISGHNTLYWYLQNLGQGPELLIRYENEEAVDDSQLPKDRFSAERLKGVDSTLKIQPAELGDSAVYLCAGTSGRALVEQYFGPGTRLTVT.

This chain joins TRBV19 and TRBJ2-7; D is perhaps TRBD2 (6 bases). Germline lookup yields CDR1 LNHDA and CDR2 SQIVND (reference sequence). There are 15 residues in the CDR3. V was cut by 0 bases and J by 5 bases, with 14 bases left in between. Here the CDR3 DNA reads TGTGCCAGTAGTATAGAAGGAGGAGGGTCCCACGAGCAGTACTTC. Protein: CASSIEGGGSHEQYF.

CDR3: CATSSRRGGTLIFEKLFF. DNA of the CDR3: TGTGCCACCAGCAGTCGAAGAGGAGGGACCTTAATCTTCGAAAAACTGTTTTTT. This rearrangement joins TRBV15 to TRBJ1-4; perhaps TRBD1 as D (5 bases). There are 18 residues in the CDR3. Germline-derived CDR1 and CDR2 are LNHNV and YYDKDF (reference sequence). V was pared by 3 bases and J by 8 bases, with 25 bases between. The full variable domain, completed using reference TRBV15 and TRBJ1-4, is DAMVIQNPRYQVTQFGKPVTLSCSQTLNHNVMYWYQQKSSQAPKLLFHYYDKDFNNEADTPDNFQSRRPNTSFCFLDIRSPGLGDTAMYLCATSSRRGGTLIFEKLFFGSGTQLSVL.

The J gene is TRBJ2-1, the V gene TRBV7-8; TRBD2 matches at 7 bases. The CDR3 runs to 16 residues. The germline V gene encodes CDR1 SGHVS and CDR2 FQNEAQ. Losses at the gene ends were 5 bases for V and 10 bases for J; bases not matched to a gene: 17. CDR3 nucleotides: TGTGCCAGCAGCCGGGAGGTAATGTCTATGGGGAGGGAGCAGTTCTTC. It specifies CASSREVMSMGREQFF.

The gene calls are TRBV19 and TRBJ1-5; TRBD1 is a possible D gene (6 bases). V was pared by 3 bases and J by 6 bases, with 12 bases between. Germline CDR1 LNHDA, CDR2 SQIVND (reference sequence). The CDR3 covers 14 residues. CDR3: CASSIGQQGQPQHF. Here the CDR3 DNA reads TGTGCCAGTAGTATTGGACAGCAAGGTCAGCCCCAGCATTTT.